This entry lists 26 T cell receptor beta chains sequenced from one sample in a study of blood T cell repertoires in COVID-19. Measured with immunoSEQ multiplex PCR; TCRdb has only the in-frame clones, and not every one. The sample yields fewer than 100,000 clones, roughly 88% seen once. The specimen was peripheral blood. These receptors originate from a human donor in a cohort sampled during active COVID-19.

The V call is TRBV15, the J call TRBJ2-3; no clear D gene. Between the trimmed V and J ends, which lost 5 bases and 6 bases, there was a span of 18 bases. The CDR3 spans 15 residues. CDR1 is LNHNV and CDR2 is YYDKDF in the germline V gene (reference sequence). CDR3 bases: TGTGCCACCAGCTTAGGTCAGGCCTTGACGGATACGCAGTATTTT. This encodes CATSLGQALTDTQYF.

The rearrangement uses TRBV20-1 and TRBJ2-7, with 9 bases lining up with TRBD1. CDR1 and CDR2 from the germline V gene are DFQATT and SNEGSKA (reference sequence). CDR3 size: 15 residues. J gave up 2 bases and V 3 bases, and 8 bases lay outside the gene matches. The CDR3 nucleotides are TGCAGTGCTAGTCTCACCGGGACAGGGACCTACGAGCAGTACTTC. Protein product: CSASLTGTGTYEQYF.

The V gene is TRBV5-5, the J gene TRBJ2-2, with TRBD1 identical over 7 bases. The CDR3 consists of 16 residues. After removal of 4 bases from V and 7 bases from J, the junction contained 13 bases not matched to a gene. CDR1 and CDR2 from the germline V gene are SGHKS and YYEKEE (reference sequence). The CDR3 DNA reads TGTGCCAGCAGCCCGACGGGACAGCCGTTTTTCGGGGAGCTGTTTTTT. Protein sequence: CASSPTGQPFFGELFF.

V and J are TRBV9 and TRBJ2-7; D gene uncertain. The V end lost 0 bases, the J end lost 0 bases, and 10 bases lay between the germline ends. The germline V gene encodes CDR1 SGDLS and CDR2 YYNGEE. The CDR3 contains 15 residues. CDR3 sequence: CASSVGAESSYEQYF. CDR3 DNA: TGTGCCAGCAGCGTAGGGGCAGAAAGCTCCTACGAGCAGTACTTC.

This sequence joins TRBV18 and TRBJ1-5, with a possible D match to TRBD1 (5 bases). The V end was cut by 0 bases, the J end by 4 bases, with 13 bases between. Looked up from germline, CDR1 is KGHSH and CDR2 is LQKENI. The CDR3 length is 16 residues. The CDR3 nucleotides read TGTGCCAGCTCACCACCGGAGGGGTCTAGGAATCAGCCCCAGCATTTT. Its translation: CASSPPEGSRNQPQHF.

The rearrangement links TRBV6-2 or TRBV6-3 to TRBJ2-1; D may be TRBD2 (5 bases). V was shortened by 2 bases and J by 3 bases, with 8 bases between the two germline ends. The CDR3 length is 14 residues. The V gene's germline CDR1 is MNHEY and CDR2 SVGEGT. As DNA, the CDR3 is TGTGCCAGCAGTTACGAAGACTACTACAATGAGCAGTTCTTC. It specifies CASSYEDYYNEQFF.

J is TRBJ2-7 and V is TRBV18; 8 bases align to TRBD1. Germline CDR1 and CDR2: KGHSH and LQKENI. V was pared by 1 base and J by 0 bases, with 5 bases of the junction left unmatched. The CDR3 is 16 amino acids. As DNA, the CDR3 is TGTGCCAGCTCACCACGGCCGGGACAGGTCTCCTACGAGCAGTACTTC. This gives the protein CASSPRPGQVSYEQYF.

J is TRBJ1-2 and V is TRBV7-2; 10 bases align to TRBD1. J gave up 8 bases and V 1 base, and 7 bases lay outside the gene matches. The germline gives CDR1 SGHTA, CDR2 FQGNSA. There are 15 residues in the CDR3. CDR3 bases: TGTGCCAGCAGCTTAGGGGGACAGGGGCCGGAGGGCTACACCTTC. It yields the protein CASSLGGQGPEGYTF.

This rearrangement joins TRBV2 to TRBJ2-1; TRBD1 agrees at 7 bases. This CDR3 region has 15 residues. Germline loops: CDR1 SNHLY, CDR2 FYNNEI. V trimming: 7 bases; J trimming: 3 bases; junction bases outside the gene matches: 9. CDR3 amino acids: CASNQDRFSYNEQFF. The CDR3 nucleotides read TGTGCCAGCAATCAGGACAGGTTTAGCTACAATGAGCAGTTCTTC.

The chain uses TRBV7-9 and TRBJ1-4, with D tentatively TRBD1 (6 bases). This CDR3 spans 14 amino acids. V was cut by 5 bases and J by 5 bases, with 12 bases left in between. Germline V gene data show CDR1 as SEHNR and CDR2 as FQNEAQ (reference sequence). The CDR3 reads CASSQPQGNEKLFF. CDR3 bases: TGTGCCAGCAGCCAACCACAGGGAAATGAAAAACTGTTTTTT.

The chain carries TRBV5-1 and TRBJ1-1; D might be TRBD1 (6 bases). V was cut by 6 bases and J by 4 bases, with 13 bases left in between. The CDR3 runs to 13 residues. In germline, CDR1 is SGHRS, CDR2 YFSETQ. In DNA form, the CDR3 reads TGCGCCAGCAACAGGGAAGGGAGCACTGAAGCTTTCTTT. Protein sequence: CASNREGSTEAFF.

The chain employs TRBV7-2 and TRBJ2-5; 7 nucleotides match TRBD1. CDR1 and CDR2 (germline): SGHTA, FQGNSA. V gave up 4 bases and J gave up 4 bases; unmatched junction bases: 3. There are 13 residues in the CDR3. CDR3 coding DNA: TGTGCCAGCAGCTACGACAGGGCAGAGACCCAGTACTTC. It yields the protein CASSYDRAETQYF.

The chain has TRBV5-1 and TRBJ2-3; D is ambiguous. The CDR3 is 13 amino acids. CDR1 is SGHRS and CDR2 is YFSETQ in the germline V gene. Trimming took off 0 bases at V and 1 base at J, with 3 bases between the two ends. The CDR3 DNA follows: TGCGCCAGCAGCTTGGGCGGCACAGATACGCAGTATTTT. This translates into CASSLGGTDTQYF.

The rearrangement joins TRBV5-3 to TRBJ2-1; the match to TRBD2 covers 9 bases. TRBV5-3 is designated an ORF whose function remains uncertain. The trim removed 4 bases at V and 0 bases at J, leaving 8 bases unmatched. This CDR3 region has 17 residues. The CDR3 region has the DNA TGTGCCAGAAGCCACCGGACTAGCGTCAGCTCCTACAATGAGCAGTTCTTC. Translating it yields CARSHRTSVSSYNEQFF.

The CDR3 nucleotides are TGCGCCAGCAGCCAACCACCCCAGGGGTTCGGGGAGCTGTTTTTT. The encoded protein is CASSQPPQGFGELFF. The V and J genes are TRBV4-1 and TRBJ2-2, with D tentatively TRBD1 (6 bases). The V gene's germline CDR1 is MGHRA and CDR2 YSYEKL. CDR3 size: 15 residues. V lost 2 bases and J lost 7, with 14 bases in between.

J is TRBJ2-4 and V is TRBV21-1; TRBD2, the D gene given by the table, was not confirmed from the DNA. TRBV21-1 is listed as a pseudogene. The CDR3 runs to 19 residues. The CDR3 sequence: CASSKAPFQREDPKNIQYF. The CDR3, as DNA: TGTGCCAGCAGCAAAGCTCCGTTTCAGCGGGAGGATCCCAAAAACATTCAGTACTTC.

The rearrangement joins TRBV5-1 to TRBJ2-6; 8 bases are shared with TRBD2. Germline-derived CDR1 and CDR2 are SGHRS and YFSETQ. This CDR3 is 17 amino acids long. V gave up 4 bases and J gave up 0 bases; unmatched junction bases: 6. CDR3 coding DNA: TGCGCCAGCAGCGCACCTAGCGGGTACTCTGGGGCCAACGTCCTGACTTTC. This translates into CASSAPSGYSGANVLTF.

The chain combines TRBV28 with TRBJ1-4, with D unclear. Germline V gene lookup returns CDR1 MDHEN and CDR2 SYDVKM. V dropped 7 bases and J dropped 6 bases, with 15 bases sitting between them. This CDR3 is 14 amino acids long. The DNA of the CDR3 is TGTGCCAGCACGAACAGAGGGTTTTATGAAAAACTGTTTTTT. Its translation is CASTNRGFYEKLFF.

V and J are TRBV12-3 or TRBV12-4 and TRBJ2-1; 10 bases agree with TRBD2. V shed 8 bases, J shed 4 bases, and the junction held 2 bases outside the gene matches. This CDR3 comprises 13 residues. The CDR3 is CASRTSGYNEQFF. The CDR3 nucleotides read TGTGCCAGCCGGACTAGCGGATACAATGAGCAGTTCTTC.

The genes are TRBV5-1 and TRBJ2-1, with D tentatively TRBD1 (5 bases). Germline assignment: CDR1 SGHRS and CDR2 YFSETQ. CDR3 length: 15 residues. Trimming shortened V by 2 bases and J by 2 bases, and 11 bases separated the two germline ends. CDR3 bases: TGCGCCAGCAGCTTAGGGGTGGGTGCCTACAATGAGCAGTTCTTC. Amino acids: CASSLGVGAYNEQFF.

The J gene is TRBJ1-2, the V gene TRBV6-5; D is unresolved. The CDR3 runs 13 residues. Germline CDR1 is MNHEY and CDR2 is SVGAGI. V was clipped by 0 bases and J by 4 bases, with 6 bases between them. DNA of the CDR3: TGTGCCAGCAGTTACTCTAGAGGCTATGGCTACACCTTC. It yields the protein CASSYSRGYGYTF.

CDR3 sequence (DNA): TGTGCCAGCAGTTACTTGGTCGGTTTTAGGCAGTTCTTC. Its protein product is CASSYLVGFRQFF. The J gene is TRBJ2-1, the V gene TRBV6-5; D is ambiguous. Per germline, CDR1 MNHEY and CDR2 SVGAGI. The ends were cut back, 1 base at V and 12 bases at J, with 13 bases in the middle. The CDR3 length is 13 residues.

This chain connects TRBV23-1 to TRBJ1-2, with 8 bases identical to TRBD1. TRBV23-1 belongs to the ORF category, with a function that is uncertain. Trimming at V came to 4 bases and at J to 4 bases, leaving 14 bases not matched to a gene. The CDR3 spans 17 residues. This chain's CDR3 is CASSLWVDRAILYGYTF. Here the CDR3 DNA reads TGCGCCAGCAGTCTCTGGGTGGACAGGGCAATCCTCTATGGCTACACCTTC.

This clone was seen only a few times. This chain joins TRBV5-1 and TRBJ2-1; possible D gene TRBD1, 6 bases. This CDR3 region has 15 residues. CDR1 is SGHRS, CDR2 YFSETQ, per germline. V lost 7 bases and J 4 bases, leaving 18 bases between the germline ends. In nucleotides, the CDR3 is TGCGCCAGCGAGGAACAGGGTACCTCTTACAATGAGCAGTTCTTC. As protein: CASEEQGTSYNEQFF.

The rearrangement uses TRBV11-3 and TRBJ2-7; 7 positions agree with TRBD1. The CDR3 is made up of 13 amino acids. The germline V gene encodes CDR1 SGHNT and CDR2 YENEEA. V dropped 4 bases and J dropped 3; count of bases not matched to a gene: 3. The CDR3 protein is CASSSGQVYEQYF. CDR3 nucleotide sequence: TGTGCCAGCAGCTCCGGACAGGTCTACGAGCAGTACTTC. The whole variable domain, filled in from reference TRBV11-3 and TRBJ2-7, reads EAGVVQSPRYKIIEKKQPVAFWCNPISGHNTLYWYLQNLGQGPELLIRYENEEAVDDSQLPKDRFSAERLKGVDSTLKIQPAELGDSAVYLCASSSGQVYEQYFGPGTRLTVT.

DNA of the CDR3: TGTGCCAGCACACAAGTCAGGGGACGGGATTCACCCCTCCACTTT. It translates to CASTQVRGRDSPLHF. The rearrangement joins TRBV2 to TRBJ1-6, with D maybe TRBD1 (6 bases). Germline V gene data show CDR1 as SNHLY and CDR2 as FYNNEI. Trimming took off 7 bases at V and 8 bases at J, with 18 bases between the two ends. The CDR3 covers 15 residues.